The 18 T cell receptor beta chains reported below all come from one sample, sequenced in a study of cytomegalovirus exposure and HLA in healthy donors. The assay was immunoSEQ multiplex PCR, and TCRdb's table has in-frame clones only and misses some. The table shows about 160,000 clones, with approximately 89% occurring only once. The sample comprised PBMCs. Receptors originate from a man between 18 and 29 years old in good health and CMV-seropositive.

The rearrangement links TRBV18 to TRBJ2-7, with TRBD2 matching over 11 bases. Germline assignment: CDR1 KGHSH and CDR2 LQKENI. The CDR3 is made up of 14 amino acids. With 4 bases clipped from V and 3 bases from J, the junction kept 2 bases outside the gene matches. In nucleotides, the CDR3 is TGTGCCAGCTCACAGACTAGCGGGGTCTACGAGCAGTACTTC. Its protein is CASSQTSGVYEQYF.

Worth noting for this clone: At one boundary the junction diverges from the germline segment, which might be a read error. The chain recombines TRBV7-3 with TRBJ2-3; D is possibly TRBD2 (5 bases). Germline V gene data show CDR1 as SGHTA and CDR2 as FQGTGA. The CDR3 sequence is 14 residues long. DNA of the CDR3: TGTGCCAGCAGCTTATGGGCTAGCAGAGATACGCAGTATTTT. This sequence encodes CASSLWASRDTQYF.

The chain links TRBV6-4 to TRBJ2-7, with D possibly being TRBD2 (6 bases). The V end lost 6 bases, the J end lost 5 bases, and 14 bases lay between the germline ends. Germline lookup yields CDR1 MRHNA and CDR2 SNTAGT. The CDR3 sequence is 13 residues long. CDR3 residues: CASRPRASDEQYF. DNA of the CDR3: TGTGCCAGCAGGCCCCGCGCTAGCGACGAGCAGTACTTC.

V gene TRBV5-1 combines with J gene TRBJ2-1, with 8 nucleotides matching TRBD2. CDR3 length: 13 amino acids. Germline V gives CDR1 SGHRS, CDR2 YFSETQ. The V segment lost 2 bases and the J segment 9 bases; nucleotides outside the gene matches: 4. The DNA for the CDR3 is TGCGCCAGCAGCTTAGCGGGAGACGGTGAGCAGTTCTTC. Its translation is CASSLAGDGEQFF.

The rearrangement uses TRBV5-4 and TRBJ1-2; no clear D. Germline CDR1 is SGHNT and CDR2 is YYREEE (reference sequence). Trimming pared 0 bases from V and 4 bases from J, leaving 13 bases between. The CDR3 extends over 15 amino acids. The chain's CDR3 is CASSLGLQGTYGYTF. In nucleotides, the CDR3 is TGTGCCAGCAGCTTGGGACTTCAAGGCACCTATGGCTACACCTTC.

The J gene is TRBJ2-3, the V gene TRBV7-9; possible D gene TRBD1, 5 bases. Trimming left V 4 bases short and J 4 bases short, with 12 bases between. CDR3 length: 14 residues. Per the germline V gene, CDR1 is SEHNR and CDR2 is FQNEAQ (reference sequence). As DNA, the CDR3 is TGTGCCAGCAGCTCAACACAGGTACCAGATACGCAGTATTTT. This translates into CASSSTQVPDTQYF.

In regard to this clone: At one of its ends the junction is not consistent with the germline gene, which may arise from a read error. The chain combines TRBV7-7 with TRBJ2-1; D is tentatively TRBD1 or TRBD2 (6 bases each). The germline CDR1 and CDR2 sequences are SSHAT and FNYEAQ (reference sequence). The CDR3 has 15 residues. As DNA, the CDR3 is TGTGCTAGCAGCTTAGCGGACAGTCCCTACAATGAGCAGTTCTTC. Translation: CASSLADSPYNEQFF.

The V and J genes are TRBV2 and TRBJ2-7; 8 bases fit TRBD2. This CDR3 spans 16 amino acids. Germline loops: CDR1 SNHLY, CDR2 FYNNEI. Trimming took 5 bases from V and 0 from J; bases not matched to a gene: 9. CDR3 DNA sequence: TGTGCCAGCAGTTTCCTCGGACTAGCTAACTCCTACGAGCAGTACTTC. Amino acid sequence: CASSFLGLANSYEQYF. The full variable domain, in which reference TRBV2 and TRBJ2-7 provide the parts outside the CDR3, is EPEVTQTPSHQVTQMGQEVILRCVPISNHLYFYWYRQILGQKVEFLVSFYNNEISEKSEIFDDQFSVERPDGSNFTLKIRSTKLEDSAMYFCASSFLGLANSYEQYFGPGTRLTVT.

In DNA form, the CDR3 reads TGTGCCAGCAGCGACTGGACAGGGGGCCGTTACGAGCAGTACTTC. It specifies CASSDWTGGRYEQYF. The rearrangement links TRBV7-9 to TRBJ2-7; TRBD1 aligns across 11 bases. The CDR3 has 15 residues. Trimming took 5 bases from V and 4 from J; bases not matched to a gene: 7. Germline V gives CDR1 SEHNR, CDR2 FQNEAQ (reference sequence).

The chain employs TRBV27 and TRBJ1-5, with TRBD1 matching 11 bases. The CDR3 consists of 14 residues. The junction had 2 bases not matched to a gene; V was cut back by 4 bases and J by 6 bases. Germline CDR1 and CDR2: MNHEY and SMNVEV (reference sequence). CDR3 amino acids: CASSSGQGVQPQHF. CDR3 DNA sequence: TGTGCCAGCAGTTCGGGACAGGGGGTTCAGCCCCAGCATTTT.

The chain couples TRBV28 to TRBJ2-1; possible D gene TRBD1, 5 bases. The CDR3 spans 15 residues. Trimming took 2 bases from V and 4 from J, leaving 12 bases between them. Germline values: CDR1 MDHEN, CDR2 SYDVKM. CDR3 region: CASSLPQGQYNEQFF. The CDR3 DNA is TGTGCCAGCAGTTTACCGCAGGGCCAATACAATGAGCAGTTCTTC.

The genes are TRBV11-3 and TRBJ2-5, with 7 bases matching TRBD2. J was trimmed by 4 bases and V by 5 bases; bases with no gene match: 19. CDR3 length: 18 amino acids. Germline V lookup: CDR1 SGHNT, CDR2 YENEEA. CDR3 region: CASSRTLIPRGSGETQYF. In nucleotides, the CDR3 is TGTGCCAGCAGCCGGACACTAATACCCCGCGGGAGTGGAGAGACCCAGTACTTC. Full variable domain (rest looked up from reference TRBV11-3 and TRBJ2-5): EAGVVQSPRYKIIEKKQPVAFWCNPISGHNTLYWYLQNLGQGPELLIRYENEEAVDDSQLPKDRFSAERLKGVDSTLKIQPAELGDSAVYLCASSRTLIPRGSGETQYFGPGTRLLVL.

The CDR3 DNA reads as TGTGCCAGCACGAGACTAGCGGGGAGAGGTGTGGATACGCAGTATTTT. The encoded protein is CASTRLAGRGVDTQYF. The chain recombines TRBV27 with TRBJ2-3; 11 bases match TRBD2. The trim removed 7 bases at V and 6 bases at J, leaving 12 bases unmatched. Germline assignment: CDR1 MNHEY and CDR2 SMNVEV (reference sequence). The CDR3 runs 16 residues.

The chain uses TRBV29-1 and TRBJ1-2; weak D call: TRBD1 (6 bases). CDR3 length: 14 amino acids. Deletions cut 4 bases from V and 7 bases from J, with 19 bases between. CDR1 and CDR2 from the germline V gene are SQVTM and ANQGSEA. DNA for the CDR3: TGCAGCGTTGTAGGGCAGGGGAGTCGACGTGGCTACACCTTC. Translation: CSVVGQGSRRGYTF.

The table lists this clone with a few counts. The chain combines TRBV28 with TRBJ1-5; 10 bases are a match to TRBD1. V dropped 8 bases and J dropped 7; count of bases not matched to a gene: 8. Germline-derived CDR1 and CDR2 are MDHEN and SYDVKM. This CDR3 is 14 amino acids long. CDR3 coding DNA: TGTGCCAGCCAGACAGGGGGCGAATTCCAGCCCCAGCATTTT. Its translation is CASQTGGEFQPQHF.

In this sample, this clone turned up once. The chain couples TRBV4-1 to TRBJ2-3; the match to TRBD2 covers 9 bases. From germline, CDR1 is MGHRA and CDR2 YSYEKL. V was clipped by 3 bases and J by 1 base; unmatched bases: 5. This CDR3 is built from 16 residues. CDR3: CASSHSGLAGTDTQYF. The CDR3 DNA follows: TGCGCCAGCAGCCATTCGGGACTAGCCGGCACAGATACGCAGTATTTT.

This clone was detected only once. The gene calls are TRBV28 and TRBJ2-7; 7 bases are a match to TRBD2. Trimming took 2 bases from V and 2 from J; bases not matched to a gene: 9. This CDR3 has 16 residues. Germline assignment: CDR1 MDHEN and CDR2 SYDVKM. CDR3 region: CASSLGASGRPYEQYF. CDR3 in DNA: TGTGCCAGCAGTTTAGGCGCTAGCGGCCGCCCCTACGAGCAGTACTTC.

This clone showed up just once. V usage is TRBV9 and J usage is TRBJ2-3; 7 bases line up with TRBD2. Germline-derived CDR1 and CDR2 are SGDLS and YYNGEE. V lost 2 bases to trimming and J lost 1 base; unmatched junction nucleotides: 4. The CDR3 covers 15 residues. The CDR3 loop reads CASSVGGSGTDTQYF. Here the CDR3 DNA reads TGTGCCAGCAGCGTGGGCGGGAGTGGCACAGATACGCAGTATTTT. The variable domain in full, completed from reference TRBV9 and TRBJ2-3, reads DSGVTQTPKHLITATGQRVTLRCSPRSGDLSVYWYQQSLDQGLQFLIQYYNGEERAKGNILERFSAQQFPDLHSELNLSSLELGDSALYFCASSVGGSGTDTQYFGPGTRLTVL.